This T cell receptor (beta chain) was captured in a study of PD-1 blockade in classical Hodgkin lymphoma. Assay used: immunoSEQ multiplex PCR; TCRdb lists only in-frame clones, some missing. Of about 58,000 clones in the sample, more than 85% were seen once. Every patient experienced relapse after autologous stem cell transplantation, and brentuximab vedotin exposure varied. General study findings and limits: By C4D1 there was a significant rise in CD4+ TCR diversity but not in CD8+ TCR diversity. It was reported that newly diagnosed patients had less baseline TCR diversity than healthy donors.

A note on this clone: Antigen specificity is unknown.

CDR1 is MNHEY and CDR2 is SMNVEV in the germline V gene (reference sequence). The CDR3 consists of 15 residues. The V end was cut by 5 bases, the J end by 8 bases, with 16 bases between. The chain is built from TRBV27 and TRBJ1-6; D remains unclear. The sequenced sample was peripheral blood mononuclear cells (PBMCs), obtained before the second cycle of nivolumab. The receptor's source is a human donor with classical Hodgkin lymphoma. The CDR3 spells CASSPFVGNYSPLHF. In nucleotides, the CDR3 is TGTGCCAGCAGTCCCTTTGTAGGGAATTATTCACCCCTCCACTTT.